This T cell receptor (beta chain) was identified during a study of cytomegalovirus exposure and HLA in healthy donors. Regarding the study as a whole: 87-base-pair reads could not separate some V segments, including TRBV6-2 and TRBV6-3. A later analysis by the authors found several of the most significant clusters apparently linked to common viral pathogens. Through in vitro validation, three CMV-associated chains were shown to be specific for CMV antigens. Most TCR beta V segments were productive about 87% or about 30% of the time in an earlier analysis.

With 60 Vbeta and 13 Jbeta primers, the PCR was carried out. Sequenced by immunoSEQ multiplex PCR; TCRdb stores in-frame clones only, minus some. Found here are 110,000 to 150,000 clones, 82% of them singletons; the top ten hold roughly 3.4%. Remarks on this clone: What it binds is unknown.

Trimming removed 6 bases from V and 5 bases from J, with 16 bases in between. CDR3 length: 14 amino acids. CDR1 is MNHEY, CDR2 SMNVEV, per germline (reference sequence). The source material was PBMCs. This TCR was recovered from a male donor in good health and CMV-seronegative. The rearrangement links TRBV27 to TRBJ2-5; a weak D match, TRBD2 (6 bases). Here the CDR3 DNA reads TGTGCCAGCAGCCGCGGGGTCCGGGGGGAGACCCAGTACTTC. Amino acids: CASSRGVRGETQYF.